This T cell receptor beta chain originates from a study of identical twins. cDNA molecules carried unique molecular identifiers, and template switching added a universal primer site. Using its own MiXCR run on the 5' RACE reads, TCRdb lists one record per CDR3 protein. This sample has around 250,000 distinct CDR3 sequences, with 12% found just once. V was trimmed by 1 base and J by 2 bases, leaving 15 bases between them. The CDR3 contains 16 residues. Germline assignment: CDR1 SGHKS and CDR2 YYEKEE (reference sequence). The sample also formed part of further work on yellow fever vaccine responses in identical twins.

Sequencing was done on a sample of memory (CD45RO+) T cells sorted from blood. The clonotype originates from a young woman in good health. The rearrangement links TRBV5-5 to TRBJ1-1; D is undetermined. CDR3 sequence reads: CASSLRASSANTEAFF. The DNA of the CDR3 is TGTGCCAGCAGCTTGCGGGCTTCGTCCGCCAACACTGAAGCTTTCTTT.